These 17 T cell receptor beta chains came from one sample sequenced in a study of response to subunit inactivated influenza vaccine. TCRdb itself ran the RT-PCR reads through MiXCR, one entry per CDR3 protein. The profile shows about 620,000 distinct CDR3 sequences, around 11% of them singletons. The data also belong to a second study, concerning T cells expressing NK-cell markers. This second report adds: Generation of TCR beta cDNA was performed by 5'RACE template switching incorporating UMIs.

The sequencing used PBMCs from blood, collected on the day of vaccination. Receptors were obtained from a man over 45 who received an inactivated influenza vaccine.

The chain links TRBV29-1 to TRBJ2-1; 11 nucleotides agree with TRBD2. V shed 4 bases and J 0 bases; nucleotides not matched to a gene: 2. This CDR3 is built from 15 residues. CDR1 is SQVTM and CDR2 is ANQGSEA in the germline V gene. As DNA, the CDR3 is TGCAGCGTTGGGGGACTAGCGGCCTCCTACAATGAGCAGTTCTTC. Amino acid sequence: CSVGGLAASYNEQFF.

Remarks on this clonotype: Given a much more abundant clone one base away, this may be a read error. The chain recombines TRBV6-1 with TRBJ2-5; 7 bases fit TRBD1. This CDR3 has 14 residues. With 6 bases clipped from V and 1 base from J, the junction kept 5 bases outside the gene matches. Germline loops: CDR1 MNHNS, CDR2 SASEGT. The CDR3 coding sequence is TGTGCCAGCAGGCAGGGACAGCTCCAAGAGACCCAGTACTTC. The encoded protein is CASRQGQLQETQYF.

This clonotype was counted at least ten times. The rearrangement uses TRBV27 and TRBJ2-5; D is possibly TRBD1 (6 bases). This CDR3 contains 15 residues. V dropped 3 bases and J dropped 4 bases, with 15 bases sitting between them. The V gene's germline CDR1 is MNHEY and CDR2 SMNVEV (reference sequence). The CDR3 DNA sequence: TGTGCCAGCAGTTTCGCAGGGGCCCTTGGAGAGACCCAGTACTTC. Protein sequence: CASSFAGALGETQYF.

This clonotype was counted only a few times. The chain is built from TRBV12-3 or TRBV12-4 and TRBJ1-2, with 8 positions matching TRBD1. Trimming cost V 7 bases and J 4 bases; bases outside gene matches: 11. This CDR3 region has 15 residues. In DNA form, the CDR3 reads TGTGCCAGCACCCTCAGGGGACAGGAGCCCTATGGCTACACCTTC. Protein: CASTLRGQEPYGYTF.

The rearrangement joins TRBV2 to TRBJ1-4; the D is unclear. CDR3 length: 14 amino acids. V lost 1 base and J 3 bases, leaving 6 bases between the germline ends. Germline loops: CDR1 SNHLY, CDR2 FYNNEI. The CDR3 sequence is CASSEGAPNEKLFF. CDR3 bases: TGTGCCAGCAGTGAAGGGGCTCCTAATGAAAAACTGTTTTTT.

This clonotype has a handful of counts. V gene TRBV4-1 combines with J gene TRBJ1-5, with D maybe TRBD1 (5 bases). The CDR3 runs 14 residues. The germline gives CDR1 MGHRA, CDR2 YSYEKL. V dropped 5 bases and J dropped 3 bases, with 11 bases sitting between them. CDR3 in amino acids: CASSDGANNQPQHF. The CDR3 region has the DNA TGCGCCAGCAGCGACGGGGCGAACAATCAGCCCCAGCATTTT.

CDR3 loop: CASNYVATSGGFNEQFF. CDR3 sequence (DNA): TGTGCCAGCAACTACGTGGCGACTAGCGGGGGATTCAATGAGCAGTTCTTC. This chain links TRBV7-9 with TRBJ2-1; 12 bases line up with TRBD2. The CDR3 consists of 17 residues. V gave up 7 bases and J gave up 6 bases; unmatched junction bases: 13. CDR1 is SEHNR and CDR2 is FQNEAQ in the germline V gene (reference sequence).

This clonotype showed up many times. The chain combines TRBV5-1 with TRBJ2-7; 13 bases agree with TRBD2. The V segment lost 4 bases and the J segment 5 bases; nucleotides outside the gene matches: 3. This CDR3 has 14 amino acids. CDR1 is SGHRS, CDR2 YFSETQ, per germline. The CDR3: CASSGGTSGNEQYF. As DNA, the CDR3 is TGCGCCAGCAGCGGCGGGACTAGCGGGAACGAGCAGTACTTC.

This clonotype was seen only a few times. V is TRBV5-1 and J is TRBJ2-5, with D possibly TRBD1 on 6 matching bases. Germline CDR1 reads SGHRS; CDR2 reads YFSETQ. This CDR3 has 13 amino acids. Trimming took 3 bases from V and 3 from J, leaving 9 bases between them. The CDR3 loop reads CASSSQGKETQYF. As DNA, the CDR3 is TGCGCCAGCAGCTCACAGGGAAAAGAGACCCAGTACTTC.

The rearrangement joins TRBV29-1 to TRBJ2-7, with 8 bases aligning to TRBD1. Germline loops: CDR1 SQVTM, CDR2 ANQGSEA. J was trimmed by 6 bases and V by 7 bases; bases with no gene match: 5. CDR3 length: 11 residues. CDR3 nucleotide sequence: TGCAGCGCTTGGGACAGGACCGAGCAGTACTTC. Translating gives CSAWDRTEQYF.

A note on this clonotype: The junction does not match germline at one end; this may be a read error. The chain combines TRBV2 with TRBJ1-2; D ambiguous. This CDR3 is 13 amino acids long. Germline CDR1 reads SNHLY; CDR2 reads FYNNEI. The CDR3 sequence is CARSGETNHGYTF. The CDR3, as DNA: TGTGCCAGGAGCGGAGAGACTAACCATGGCTACACCTTC.

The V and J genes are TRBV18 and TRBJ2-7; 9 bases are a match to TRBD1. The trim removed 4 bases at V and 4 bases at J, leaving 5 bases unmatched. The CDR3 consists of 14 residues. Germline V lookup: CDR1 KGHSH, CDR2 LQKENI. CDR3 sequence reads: CASSLKTGGYEQYF. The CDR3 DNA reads TGTGCCAGCTCACTAAAGACAGGGGGTTACGAGCAGTACTTC. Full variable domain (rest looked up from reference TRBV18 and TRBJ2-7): NAGVMQNPRHLVRRRGQEARLRCSPMKGHSHVYWYRQLPEEGLKFMVYLQKENIIDESGMPKERFSAEFPKEGPSILRIQQVVRGDSAAYFCASSLKTGGYEQYFGPGTRLTVT.

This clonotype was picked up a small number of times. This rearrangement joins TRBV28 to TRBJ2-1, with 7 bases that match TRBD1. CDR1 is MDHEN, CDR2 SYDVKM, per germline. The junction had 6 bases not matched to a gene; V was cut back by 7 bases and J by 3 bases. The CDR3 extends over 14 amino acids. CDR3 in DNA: TGTGCCAGCAATAGCCGGGACAGCTACAATGAGCAGTTCTTC. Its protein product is CASNSRDSYNEQFF.

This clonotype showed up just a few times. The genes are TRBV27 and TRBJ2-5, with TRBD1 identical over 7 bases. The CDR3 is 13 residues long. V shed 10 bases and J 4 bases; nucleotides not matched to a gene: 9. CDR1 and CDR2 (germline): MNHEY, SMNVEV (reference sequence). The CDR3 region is CATNDRVGETQYF. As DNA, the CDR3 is TGTGCCACAAACGACAGGGTTGGAGAGACCCAGTACTTC.

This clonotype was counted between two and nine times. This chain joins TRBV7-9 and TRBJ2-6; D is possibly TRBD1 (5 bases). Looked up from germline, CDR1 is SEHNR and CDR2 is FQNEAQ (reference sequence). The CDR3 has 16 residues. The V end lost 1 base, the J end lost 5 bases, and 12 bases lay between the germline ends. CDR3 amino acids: CASSLVAGWRANVLTF. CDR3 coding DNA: TGTGCCAGCAGCTTAGTAGCAGGGTGGAGGGCCAACGTCCTGACTTTC.

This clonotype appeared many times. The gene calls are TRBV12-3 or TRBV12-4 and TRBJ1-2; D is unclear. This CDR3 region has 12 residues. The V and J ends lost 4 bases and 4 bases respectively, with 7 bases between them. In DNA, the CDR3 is TGTGCCAGCAGTTCCCGACCCTATGGCTACACCTTC. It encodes CASSSRPYGYTF.

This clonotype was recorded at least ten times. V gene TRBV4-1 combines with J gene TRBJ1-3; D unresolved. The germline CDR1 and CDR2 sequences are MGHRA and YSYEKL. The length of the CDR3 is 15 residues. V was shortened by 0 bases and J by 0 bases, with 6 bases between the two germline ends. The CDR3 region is CASSQDGNSGNTIYF. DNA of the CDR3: TGCGCCAGCAGCCAAGACGGTAACTCTGGAAACACCATATATTTT.